This T cell receptor (beta chain) emerged from a study of regulatory T cells in long-lasting Graves disease (dated by TCRdb to the early 2020s). With regard to the full study: Patients with newly diagnosed Graves' disease had been on antithyroid drugs for under 3 months. The study took place in China and was registered as a clinical trial. Persistent Graves' disease patients were compared with newly diagnosed Graves' disease patients by peripheral blood TCR sequencing and RNA sequencing. A total of about 35 samples underwent TCR sequencing, from 13 patients with persistent Graves' disease and about 20 patients with newly diagnosed Graves' disease. Points the paper makes about the study in general: Lower TCR Shannon entropy and fewer highly expanded clones were observed in persistent Graves' disease patients than in newly diagnosed patients, which suggested clonal expansion. As a limitation, the authors acknowledged that the small sample size may reduce accuracy. Patients with persistent disease shared more public clonotypes (around 2,700) than newly diagnosed patients did (966). Preferential use of TRBV28, TRBJ1-2 and TRBJ2-5 was observed in persistent disease, whereas TRBV20-1 and TRBJ2-1 were favored in newly diagnosed disease. Peripheral blood alone was examined, since thyroid tissue, which constituted the primary lesion, could not be accessed. Only the TCR beta chain was sequenced and analyzed.

Read against the paper, the sample's time point label means: newly diagnosed GD, antithyroid drugs for less than 3 months. For both TCR sequencing and RNA sequencing, RNA was extracted from PBMCs in TRIzol. The diagnosis of Graves' disease was made according to American Thyroid Association guidelines. The patients came from an endocrinology department in Xi'an, China. Each patient gave 9 to 10 milliliters of peripheral blood, collected in an EDTA anticoagulant tube. Ficoll Paque Plus density gradient separation was used to isolate PBMCs, and no further T cell sorting was performed. An Agilent 2100 Bioanalyzer and agarose gel were used to assess RNA quality, and a NanoDrop 2000 was used to measure RNA concentration. Libraries were built with multiplex PCR. TCRdb lists the instrument as Illumina HiSeq 4000. iRepertoire HTBI primers and Arm-PCR amplification of CDR3 regions were used to construct TCR beta libraries. Gel purification was performed on PCR products prior to sequencing. Turning to the authors' computational methods: Gene usage analysis of CDR3 amino acid clonotypes relied on the 60 to 65 TRBV and about 13 TRBJ segments identified across samples. COPE and FqMerger were used to merge filtered high-quality paired reads into contigs. BLAST was used to align contigs to IMGT TRBV, TRBD and TRBJ reference genes, with CDR3 defined following IMGT. Clonotypes above 0.1% frequency were classified as highly expanded clones. Shannon entropy served as the measure of repertoire diversity, while the Gini coefficient captured V-J evenness. A clonotype found in more than one individual was treated as public. TCRdb reprocessing: public reads trimmed at Q25 with fastp, clones called with MiXCR, in-frame beta chains kept. Records with the same CDR3 protein are collapsed into one entry carrying the most frequent genes and DNA. TCRdb, rather than the study authors, made the V and J calls. This sample lists 400,000 to 500,000 distinct CDR3 sequences; about a sixth were detected once. The biggest ten clones account for 20% to 25% of the sample.

CDR3 length: 14 amino acids, cysteine to phenylalanine. This entry keeps only the CDR3 DNA: 42 bases, framed from base 1. According to the germline V gene, CDR1 reads SGHAT and CDR2 reads FQNNGV. For this chain, trimming is 5 bases at the V end and 5 bases at the J end, and the number of junction bases without a gene match is 3. There are a few counts of this clonotype. Its recognized antigen is unknown. Base-call qualities are not available, and no considerably larger clone is one nucleotide away. These data also featured in a second study, about T cells in Graves' hyperthyroidism and ophthalmopathy. The second study also describes: Graves' hyperthyroidism was defined as stable when no progression to ophthalmopathy occurred over 18 months of follow-up. Hyperthyroidism patients were aged 18 to 65 years and newly diagnosed, with disease duration of less than 2 months. Any patient with an uncontrolled infection, another autoimmune disease, pregnancy or lactation was excluded. Diagnoses relied on clinical symptoms, serum thyroxine and TRAb, thyroid ultrasound and orbital computed tomography. The first round of RT-PCR for the TCR CDR3 was performed with the HTBI primer set and the Qiagen OneStep RT-PCR kit. Most expanded thyroid clonotypes (frequency above 0.001) were also found in blood, which suggests that blood repertoires may mirror thyroid immune responses. In cross-validation, a model built on a 13 V-J signature told ophthalmopathy apart from stable hyperthyroidism with 85% to 90% sensitivity and about 81% specificity, and in testing the same model reached 80%/75%. In validation, the model predicted progression to ophthalmopathy a median of approximately 6.6 months before onset, with about 64% sensitivity and 72.22% specificity. A discovery cohort of about a hundred patients, about 40 with Graves' ophthalmopathy and roughly 59 with stable Graves' hyperthyroidism, was used to find distinguishing TCR V-J signatures. Prospective prediction of ophthalmopathy was tested in an independent validation cohort of 18 hyperthyroidism patients and 17 patients who later progressed to ophthalmopathy. For training and testing, the 100 or so patients in the discovery cohort were randomly divided in a 7:3 ratio. In about 6 Graves' hyperthyroidism patients, the study also compared T-cell repertoires from thyroid tissue with T-cell repertoires from blood. After sampling, hyperthyroidism patients received methimazole starting at 30 mg daily, and ophthalmopathy patients received high-dose intravenous methylprednisolone. Libraries were constructed in a second round of multiplex PCR, after which size selection and purification were performed. Sequencing of the libraries was done on an Illumina HiSeq2000 using paired-end 100 bp reads. SOAPnuke was used to process the raw data, with reads discarded if the reads contained adapters or uncalled bases, had a mean Phred below 15, or lacked an exact constant-primer or identifier match. High-quality paired reads were merged using COPE v1.2.5, and each unique nucleotide sequence was defined as a clonotype. MiTCR v1.1 was used to align the clonotypes against IMGT TRBV, TRBD and TRBJ reference segments. Analysis was restricted to V-J combinations with a frequency above 0.0001, which covered 99.2% of repertoires. The TCS score was defined as F50 (clonal expansion) divided by E x V (chaos), with BLOSUM62-based TCRdist calculated between CDR3 peptides within each V-J. Welch's t-statistics and random forest reduced 514 V-J features to 10 to 15, which were used in a naive Bayes classifier (R e1071). Sample size was not statistically predetermined, and investigators were not blinded to group allocation. The paper reports TCR Vbeta CDR3 sequencing of over 130 peripheral blood samples: under 45 ophthalmopathy, under 80 hyperthyroidism and around 17 progressor patients.

The sample was peripheral blood mononuclear cells (PBMCs), taken at new diagnosis, from a patient treated with antithyroid drugs. This TCR was sampled from a woman younger than 30 with Graves disease. Donor details come from another sample of the same person, matched by shared clones. In this chain, TRBV11-2 is recombined with TRBJ1-4; 9 of the junction bases match TRBD1. The CDR3 corresponds to CASSKDRGNEKLFF. The nucleotide sequence reads as follows: TGTGCCAGCAGCAAGGACAGGGGAAATGAAAAACTGTTTTTT. With all but the CDR3 taken from the reference TRBV11-2 and TRBJ1-4 genes, the full variable domain is: EAGVAQSPRYKIIEKRQSVAFWCNPISGHATLYWYQQILGQGPKLLIQFQNNGVVDDSQLPKDRFSAERLKGVDSTLKIQPAKLEDSAVYLCASSKDRGNEKLFFGSGTQLSVL.